One sample yielded the 2 T cell receptor beta chains listed below, sequenced in a study of T cells in Graves' hyperthyroidism and ophthalmopathy. The investigators amplified TCR beta CDR3 regions from RNA transcripts. TCR CDR3 underwent first-round RT-PCR with the HTBI primer set. TCRdb recomputed calls from the multiplex PCR reads with MiXCR, one row per CDR3 protein. The sample includes more than 550,000 distinct CDR3 sequences, about 45% of them seen just once. The sequencing input was peripheral blood or thyroid tissue (not recorded which). All receptors come from an adult man with Graves' disease, either hyperthyroidism or ophthalmopathy (not recorded which).

Details on this clonotype: The junction differs from germline at one of its ends, possibly a read error. The chain joins TRBV2 to TRBJ1-2, with D perhaps TRBD1 (5 bases). CDR3 length: 14 residues. Per germline, CDR1 SNHLY and CDR2 FYNNEI. The DNA of the CDR3 is TGCGCCAGCAGCCAAGGGGTGATCGGCTATGGCTACACCTTC. Protein: CASSQGVIGYGYTF.

The chain has TRBV5-1 and TRBJ2-5, with a tentative D call TRBD1 (6 bases). V was trimmed by 4 bases and J by 4 bases, leaving 14 bases between them. CDR3 length: 14 residues. Germline lookup yields CDR1 SGHRS and CDR2 YFSETQ. The CDR3 reads CASSRTGWGETQYF. CDR3 DNA: TGCGCCAGCAGCCGTACAGGGTGGGGAGAGACCCAGTACTTC.